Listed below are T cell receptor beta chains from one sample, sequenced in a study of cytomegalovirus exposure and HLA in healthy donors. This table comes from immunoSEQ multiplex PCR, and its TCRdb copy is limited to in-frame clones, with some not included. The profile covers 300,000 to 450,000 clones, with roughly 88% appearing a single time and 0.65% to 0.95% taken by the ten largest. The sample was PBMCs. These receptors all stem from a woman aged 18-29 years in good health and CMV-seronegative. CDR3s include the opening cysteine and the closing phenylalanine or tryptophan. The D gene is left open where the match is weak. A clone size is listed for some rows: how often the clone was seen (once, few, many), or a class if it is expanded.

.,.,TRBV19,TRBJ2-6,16,TGTGCCAGTAGTATAGGGAGGGTCTCTGGGGCCAACGTCCTGACTTTC,CASSIGRVSGANVLTF
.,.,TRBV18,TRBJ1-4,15,TGTGCCAGCTCACCAAGTAACAGTATTAATGAAAAACTGTTTTTT,CASSPSNSINEKLFF
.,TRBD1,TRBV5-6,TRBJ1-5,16,TGTGCCAGCAGCTTCAGGGGGCCGGTTAGCAATCAGCCCCAGCATTTT,CASSFRGPVSNQPQHF
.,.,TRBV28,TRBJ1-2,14,TGTGCCGCAGCGGAGGGCCCGGGTAACTATGGCTACACCTTC,CAAAEGPGNYGYTF
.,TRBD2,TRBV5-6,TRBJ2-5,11,TGTGCCAGCAGCTTTCGGGAGGCCCAGTACTTC,CASSFREAQYF
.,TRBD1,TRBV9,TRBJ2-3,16,TGTGCCAGCAGCGTAGGCAGGGGGCCGAATACAGATACGCAGTATTTT,CASSVGRGPNTDTQYF
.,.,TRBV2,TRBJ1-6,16,TGTGCCAGCAGTGAAGATCAGGGATCCTCGGATTCACCCCTCCACTTT,CASSEDQGSSDSPLHF
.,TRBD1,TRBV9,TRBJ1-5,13,TGTGCCAGCAGCGCCTCCCAGGGGGACACCCAGCATTTT,CASSASQGDTQHF
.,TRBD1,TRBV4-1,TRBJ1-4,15,TGCGCCAGCAGCCAAGTGGGACAGGGGTTTCGAAAACTGTTTTTT,CASSQVGQGFRKLFF
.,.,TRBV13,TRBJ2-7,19,TGTGCCAGCAGCTTAAGTACAGGGGGCCGGACTAGCGGAGCCTACGAGCAGTACTTC,CASSLSTGGRTSGAYEQYF
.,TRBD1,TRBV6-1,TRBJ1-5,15,TGTGCCAGCAGGGACAGGCCTGAACTCAATCAGCCCCAGCATTTT,CASRDRPELNQPQHF
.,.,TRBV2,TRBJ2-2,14,TGTGCCAGCACTAGAGACAGTGCCACCGGGGAGCTGTTTTTT,CASTRDSATGELFF
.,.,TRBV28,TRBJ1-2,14,TGTGCCAGCAGCCCCATCTTAGGGGACTATGGCTACACCTTC,CASSPILGDYGYTF
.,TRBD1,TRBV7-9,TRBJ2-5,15,TGTGCCAGCAGCAGGGACAGGGGCCCTCAAGAGACCCAGTACTTC,CASSRDRGPQETQYF
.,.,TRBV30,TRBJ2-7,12,TGTGCCTGGAGTGTACGGGGAGTCGAGCAGTACTTC,CAWSVRGVEQYF
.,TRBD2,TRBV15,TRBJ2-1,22,TGTGCCACCAGCGGATCACTCGGGACTAGCGGAAAAGGGGTTGGGCCGTACAATGAGCAGTTCTTC,CATSGSLGTSGKGVGPYNEQFF
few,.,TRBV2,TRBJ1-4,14,TGTGCCAGCATGGGCGGGGGGCCTAATGAAAAACTGTTTTTT,CASMGGGPNEKLFF
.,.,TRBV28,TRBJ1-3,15,TGTGCCAGCAGTTTTGGGGCAGGGGAGATAAGGACCATATATTTT,CASSFGAGEIRTIYF
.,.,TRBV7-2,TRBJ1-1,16,TGTGCCAGCAGGCACACAGGGCTCCCACTGAACACTGAAGCTTTCTTT,CASRHTGLPLNTEAFF
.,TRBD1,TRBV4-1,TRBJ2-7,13,TGCGCCAGCAGCGACAGGGTTTCCTACGAGCAGTACTTC,CASSDRVSYEQYF
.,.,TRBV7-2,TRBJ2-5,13,TGTGCCAGCAGCTTATTTTCTCGGGAGACCCAGTACTTC,CASSLFSRETQYF
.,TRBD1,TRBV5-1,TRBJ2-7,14,TGCGCCAGCAGCGCCCCCGGGACAGATTACGAGCAGTACTTC,CASSAPGTDYEQYF
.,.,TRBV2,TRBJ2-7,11,TGTGCCAGCAGCCCCACCTACGAGCAGTACTTC,CASSPTYEQYF
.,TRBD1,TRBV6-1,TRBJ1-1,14,TGTGCCAGCATTCTTGACAGGGTAGGCACTGAAGCTTTCTTT,CASILDRVGTEAFF
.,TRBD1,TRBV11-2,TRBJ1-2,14,TGTGCCAGCAGCTTAGGGGAGCAGGGGGATGGCTACACCTTC,CASSLGEQGDGYTF
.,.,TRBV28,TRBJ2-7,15,TGTGCCAGCAGTTTCGTAGGGACTCCCGCCTACGAGCAGTACTTC,CASSFVGTPAYEQYF
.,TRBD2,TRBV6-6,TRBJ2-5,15,TGTGCCAGCAGAACCGGGACTAGCGGGTTGGAGACCCAGTACTTC,CASRTGTSGLETQYF
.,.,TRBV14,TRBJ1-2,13,TGTGCCAGCAGCCAAGGACAGTTCTATGGCTACACCTTC,CASSQGQFYGYTF
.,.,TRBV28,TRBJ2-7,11,TGTGCCAGCAGTCCCTCGAGGGAGCAGTACTTC,CASSPSREQYF
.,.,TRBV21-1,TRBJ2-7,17,TGTGCCAGCAGCAAAGGGCCATGGGAGGGGAGCTCCTACGAGCAGTACTTC,CASSKGPWEGSSYEQYF
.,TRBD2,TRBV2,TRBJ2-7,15,TGTGCCAGCAGCGCCGGGGGAGCGGGAGGGGACGAGCAGTACTTC,CASSAGGAGGDEQYF
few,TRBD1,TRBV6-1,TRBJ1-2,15,TGTGCCAGCAGTGAGGGGACAGCTAATTACTATGGCTACACCTTC,CASSEGTANYYGYTF
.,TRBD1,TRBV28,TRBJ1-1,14,TGTGCCAGGGGGCCGGGACAGGTACACACTGAAGCTTTCTTT,CARGPGQVHTEAFF
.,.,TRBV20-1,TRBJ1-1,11,TGCAGTGCTAGAGTGGAGGGGTTAGCTTTCTTT,CSARVEGLAFF
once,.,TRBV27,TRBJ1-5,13,TGTGCCAGCAGATCCAGGCCGAATCAGCCCCAGCATTTT,CASRSRPNQPQHF
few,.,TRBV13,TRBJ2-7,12,TGTGCCAGCAGCTTAGCCCCCGGGGAGCAGTACTTC,CASSLAPGEQYF
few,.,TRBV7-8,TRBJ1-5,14,TGTGCCAGCAGCTTATTGACAGCCAATCAGCCCCAGCATTTT,CASSLLTANQPQHF
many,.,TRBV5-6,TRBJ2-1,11,TGTGCCAGCGCGGTGGTCGACGAGCAGTTCTTC,CASAVVDEQFF
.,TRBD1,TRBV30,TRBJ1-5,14,TGTGCCTGGGAACAGGGGGCAAGCAATCAGCCCCAGCATTTT,CAWEQGASNQPQHF
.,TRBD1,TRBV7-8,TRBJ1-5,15,TGTGCCAGCAGCTTGATACAGGGGGCGGGTCAGCCCCAGCATTTT,CASSLIQGAGQPQHF
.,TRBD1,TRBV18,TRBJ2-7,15,TGTGCCAGCTCACCAACGGGACAGTTGTTCTACGAGCAGTACTTC,CASSPTGQLFYEQYF
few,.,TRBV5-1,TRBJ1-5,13,TGCGCCAGCAGCACAGGTGAAAATCAGCCCCAGCATTTT,CASSTGENQPQHF
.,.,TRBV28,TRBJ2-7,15,TGTGCCAGCAGCTTCCTTGACAGTCCCGCCTACGAGCAGTACTTC,CASSFLDSPAYEQYF